These 19 T cell receptor beta chains originate from one sample sequenced in a study of molecular identifiers for immune sequencing clone quantification. TCRdb recomputed calls from the PCR reads with MiXCR, one row per CDR3 protein. The repertoire has around 480,000 distinct CDR3 sequences, over 20% of them found once; the top ten carry under 0.85%. The sequenced material came from naive CD8+ T cells from blood, with Jurkat cell RNA spiked in. The subset denotes: FACS-sorted CD8+CD4-CCR7+CD45RA+ naive T cells. These receptors came from a human donor in good health. Some libraries in this study had Jurkat cell RNA spiked in.

This chain joins TRBV19 and TRBJ2-7; no reliable D call. CDR1 and CDR2 from the germline V gene are LNHDA and SQIVND (reference sequence). Trimming removed 1 base from V and 5 bases from J, with 9 bases in between. This CDR3 spans 13 amino acids. Written as DNA, the CDR3 is TGTGCCAGTAGTATAGGGAGCAGGAACGAGCAGTACTTC. It is translated as CASSIGSRNEQYF.

This clonotype has a handful of counts. J is TRBJ1-1 and V is TRBV7-9; a possible D gene is TRBD1 (5 bases). CDR1 and CDR2 (germline): SEHNR, FQNEAQ (reference sequence). The CDR3 is 13 residues long. Trimming shortened V by 5 bases and J by 4 bases, and 11 bases separated the two germline ends. As DNA, the CDR3 is TGTGCCAGCAGCCCAACGACAGTCACTGAAGCTTTCTTT. Protein product: CASSPTTVTEAFF. Full variable domain (remainder filled in from reference TRBV7-9 and TRBJ1-1): DTGVSQNPRHKITKRGQNVTFRCDPISEHNRLYWYRQTLGQGPEFLTYFQNEAQLEKSRLLSDRFSAERPKGSFSTLEIQRTEQGDSAMYLCASSPTTVTEAFFGQGTRLTVV.

This clonotype was counted at least ten times. The chain joins TRBV7-9 to TRBJ1-1; a possible D gene is TRBD1 (5 bases). CDR3 length: 13 residues. Germline CDR1 is SEHNR and CDR2 is FQNEAQ (reference sequence). The germline V and J ends were trimmed by 5 bases and 3 bases, with 10 bases remaining between them. CDR3 sequence: CASSPGIYTEAFF. CDR3 nucleotide sequence: TGTGCCAGCAGCCCAGGGATCTACACTGAAGCTTTCTTT.

This clonotype has only a few counts. J is TRBJ2-1 and V is TRBV2; 7 bases fit TRBD2. The CDR3 sequence is 17 residues long. The J segment lost 5 bases and the V segment lost 2 bases, leaving 12 bases of the junction unmatched. Germline V gene lookup returns CDR1 SNHLY and CDR2 FYNNEI. CDR3 nucleotide sequence: TGTGCCAGCAGTGAATTCCCCCTAGCGGAATTAAACAATGAGCAGTTCTTC. Protein: CASSEFPLAELNNEQFF.

This clonotype was counted many times. The V call is TRBV10-3, the J call TRBJ1-1, with D hard to call. The germline CDR1 and CDR2 sequences are ENHRY and SYGVKD. Trimming shortened V by 5 bases and J by 1 base, and 5 bases separated the two germline ends. CDR3 length equals 12 residues. In DNA, the CDR3 is TGTGCCATCAGTACAGAGAACACTGAAGCTTTCTTT. As protein: CAISTENTEAFF.

The chain has TRBV20-1 and TRBJ1-1, with 7 positions matching TRBD1. Germline lookup yields CDR1 DFQATT and CDR2 SNEGSKA (reference sequence). J was trimmed by 4 bases and V by 3 bases; bases with no gene match: 8. The CDR3 has 14 residues. The CDR3 nucleotides are TGCAGTGCTAGGGAGGACAGGTCCCCCACTGAAGCTTTCTTT. This sequence encodes CSAREDRSPTEAFF.

The table lists this clonotype with a few counts. The V and J genes are TRBV2 and TRBJ2-7, with 9 bases fitting TRBD2. Trimming removed 8 bases from V and 2 bases from J; junction bases left unmatched: 7. The CDR3 has 14 residues. Germline assignment: CDR1 SNHLY and CDR2 FYNNEI. CDR3 bases: TGTGCCAGCGCTACGTCTAGCGGGGCCTACGAGCAGTACTTC. Its protein product is CASATSSGAYEQYF. The whole variable domain, filled in from reference TRBV2 and TRBJ2-7, reads EPEVTQTPSHQVTQMGQEVILRCVPISNHLYFYWYRQILGQKVEFLVSFYNNEISEKSEIFDDQFSVERPDGSNFTLKIRSTKLEDSAMYFCASATSSGAYEQYFGPGTRLTVT.

The rearrangement joins TRBV10-3 to TRBJ2-3, with D perhaps matching TRBD2 (5 bases). The CDR3 has 15 amino acids. Trimming left V 2 bases short and J 2 bases short, with 11 bases between. Per the germline V gene, CDR1 is ENHRY and CDR2 is SYGVKD. The CDR3 sequence is CAISEEGRDTDTQYF. CDR3 nucleotide sequence: TGTGCCATCAGTGAGGAGGGCCGGGACACAGATACGCAGTATTTT.

Concerning this clonotype itself: A much larger clone lies a single base off, so this may be a read error. V usage is TRBV7-7 and J usage is TRBJ2-7, with 11 bases lining up with TRBD1. Germline V CDR1 and CDR2: SSHAT, FNYEAQ (reference sequence). The length of the CDR3 is 13 residues. The DNA for the CDR3 is TGTGCTAGCAGCTTAGGGACAGGGGGTGAGCGGTACTTC. Translated, it gives CASSLGTGGERYF.

The V call is TRBV19, the J call TRBJ2-4; TRBD2 aligns across 7 bases. This CDR3 is 13 amino acids long. V was clipped by 5 bases and J by 16 bases; unmatched bases: 14. CDR1 is LNHDA and CDR2 is SQIVND in the germline V gene (reference sequence). The CDR3, as DNA: TGTGCCAGTAGTGACCCCTGGGAGGGTTCCTTCTACTTC. This codes for CASSDPWEGSFYF.

This clonotype was seen a handful of times. This chain uses TRBV27 with TRBJ2-1, with TRBD2 identical over 9 bases. Germline assignment: CDR1 MNHEY and CDR2 SMNVEV (reference sequence). V was clipped by 3 bases and J by 7 bases; unmatched bases: 13. CDR3 length: 17 amino acids. CDR3 protein: CASSLEGGGGWGNEQFF. Here the CDR3 DNA reads TGTGCCAGCAGTTTGGAGGGCGGGGGGGGCTGGGGGAATGAGCAGTTCTTC.

The genes are TRBV30 and TRBJ2-1; TRBD2 aligns across 11 bases. This CDR3 has 16 amino acids. V trimming: 2 bases; J trimming: 9 bases; junction bases outside the gene matches: 12. CDR1 is GTSNPN, CDR2 SVGIG, per germline (reference sequence). The CDR3 sequence: CAWSYRSGRAVAEQFF. The CDR3 DNA follows: TGTGCCTGGAGTTACCGTAGCGGGAGGGCCGTGGCTGAGCAGTTCTTC.

V is TRBV9 and J is TRBJ1-3; D remains unclear. V was cut by 3 bases and J by 3 bases, with 13 bases left in between. CDR3 length: 15 amino acids. The V gene's germline CDR1 is SGDLS and CDR2 YYNGEE. The CDR3 DNA sequence: TGTGCCAGCAGCGAAGGTTACGGCGGTGGAAACACCATATATTTT. Translating gives CASSEGYGGGNTIYF.

Comments on this clonotype: A much larger clonotype is one base distant, so this may be a read error. The chain combines TRBV12-3 or TRBV12-4 with TRBJ1-6; D possibly corresponds to TRBD1 (5 bases). The CDR3 loop spans 18 amino acids. DNA for the CDR3: TGTGCCAGCAGTTTCGTCGTCGGGGCGCGCCCTTATAATTCACACCTCCACTTT. It encodes CASSFVVGARPYNSHLHF.

The genes are TRBV12-3 or TRBV12-4 and TRBJ1-6, with a possible D match to TRBD1 (5 bases). V was clipped by 6 bases and J by 8 bases, with 11 bases between them. The CDR3 is 13 residues long. The CDR3 reads CASRPGTDSPLHF. CDR3 coding DNA: TGTGCCAGCAGACCCGGGACTGATTCACCCCTCCACTTT.

Concerning this clonotype itself: This sequence may be a read error, since a much larger clone differs from it by one base. The CDR3 nucleotides are TGTGTCAGCCGCAAGACAGGGAGCAATCAGCCCCAGCATTTT. It specifies CVSRKTGSNQPQHF. The chain links TRBV6-1 to TRBJ1-5, with 7 nucleotides matching TRBD1. This CDR3 has 14 residues. Germline lookup yields CDR1 MNHNS and CDR2 SASEGT.

The sample holds a few counts of this clonotype. This chain connects TRBV27 to TRBJ1-5, with 9 bases lining up with TRBD1. The V segment lost 5 bases and the J segment 0 bases; nucleotides outside the gene matches: 14. The CDR3 loop spans 19 amino acids. Germline V gene data show CDR1 as MNHEY and CDR2 as SMNVEV (reference sequence). In DNA, the CDR3 is TGTGCCAGCAGTCCCCCCACAGGGGGCTCTACTTATAGCAATCAGCCCCAGCATTTT. Amino acid sequence: CASSPPTGGSTYSNQPQHF.

The rearrangement links TRBV27 to TRBJ2-7, with D hard to call. Germline V gene sequence: CDR1 MNHEY, CDR2 SMNVEV (reference sequence). Trimming shortened V by 4 bases and J by 3 bases, and 16 bases separated the two germline ends. CDR3 length: 15 residues. CDR3 DNA sequence: TGTGCCAGCAGTTCACTCTCGACCTCCTTCTACGAGCAGTACTTC. Protein product: CASSSLSTSFYEQYF.

V gene TRBV19 combines with J gene TRBJ2-3, with D uncertain. Germline-derived CDR1 and CDR2 are LNHDA and SQIVND (reference sequence). This CDR3 spans 15 amino acids. V was pared by 4 bases and J by 0 bases, with 11 bases between. CDR3 residues: CASSTTVTSTDTQYF. The CDR3, as DNA: TGTGCCAGTAGTACGACGGTGACTAGCACAGATACGCAGTATTTT.